This T cell receptor (beta chain) appears in the sequencing data of a study of post-analysis software for immune sequencing data. Across the whole study: As for disease course, relapsing-remitting, secondary progressive and progressive-relapsing multiple sclerosis were all included. Points from the study as a whole: Diversity measured as normalized Chao1 was significantly lower in multiple sclerosis patients than in controls. Comparison of patients with controls showed about 5 TRBV segments more frequent in patients, TRBV5-6, TRBV5-1 and TRBV20-1 among them.

The V gene's germline CDR1 is ENHRY and CDR2 SYGVKD. CDR3 length: 14 amino acids. Trimming stripped 7 bases from V and 1 base from J, with 10 bases between. cDNA libraries for TCR beta contained unique molecular identifiers. TCRdb fed the PCR reads into MiXCR, producing one record per CDR3 protein. The table has hundreds of thousands of distinct CDR3 sequences, 53% seen once. Regarding this clonotype: As yet, its antigen is unknown.

Material for sequencing was blood. This TCR came from a girl aged 10-17 years with multiple sclerosis. This chain uses TRBV10-3 with TRBJ2-2; D is perhaps TRBD2 (5 bases). CDR3 sequence: CAIKLGENTGELFF. CDR3 sequence (DNA): TGTGCCATCAAACTAGGAGAGAACACCGGGGAGCTGTTTTTT.